Only a few counts were recorded for the clone carrying this T cell receptor beta chain. The antigen remains undetermined. TCRdb's table, derived via immunoSEQ multiplex PCR, lists solely in-frame clones and lacks some. The table lists about 95,000 clones, around 86% of them singletons. Enrolled patients, whose metastatic non-small-cell lung cancer was chemo-refractory, received focal radiation plus CTLA-4 blockade with ipilimumab. CDR3 length: 16 amino acids. Germline V gene lookup returns CDR1 WSHSY and CDR2 SAAADI. V lost 6 bases and J lost 1; bases outside the gene matches: 5. The entry originates in a study of radiotherapy plus CTLA-4 blockade in lung cancer. Study-wide context: In roughly 19% of patients, objective responses were seen; around 34% had disease control.

Study-wide results and caveats: In blood, after radiotherapy plus ipilimumab, tumor-derived TCR clones expanded.

V gene TRBV10-2 combines with J gene TRBJ2-1; 11 bases agree with TRBD2. This receptor was identified in a human donor with non-small cell lung cancer who had a partial response to radiotherapy plus ipilimumab. The sample in question was peripheral blood, obtained from a patient treated with radiotherapy plus ipilimumab. CDR3 protein: CASRLLAGESYNEQFF. DNA of the CDR3: TGCGCCAGCAGGCTACTAGCGGGAGAGTCCTACAATGAGCAGTTCTTC.